These 9 T cell receptor beta chains originate from one sample sequenced in a study of T cell changes during pregnancy in multiple sclerosis. Using immunoSEQ multiplex PCR, the repertoire was profiled, and TCRdb retains in-frame clones only, with some absent. The sample has under 50,000 clones, roughly 90% seen once. Sequencing used CD8+ T cells from peripheral blood mononuclear cells, obtained in the second trimester of pregnancy. The receptors shown here come from a female donor with multiple sclerosis, enrolled in a pregnancy study.

The rearrangement uses TRBV2 and TRBJ2-7; 9 bases fit TRBD2. V trimming: 8 bases; J trimming: 1 base; junction bases outside the gene matches: 6. Germline V gene data show CDR1 as SNHLY and CDR2 as FYNNEI. This CDR3 has 14 residues. The CDR3 loop is CASDVLAGSYEQYF. CDR3 nucleotides: TGTGCCAGCGACGTCCTAGCGGGGTCCTACGAGCAGTACTTC.

The rearrangement joins TRBV4-2 to TRBJ2-3; TRBD2 matches at 14 bases. CDR1 is LGHNA, CDR2 YNFKEQ, per germline. There are 16 residues in the CDR3. With V trimmed by 4 bases and J by 4 bases, 4 bases remained unmatched. The CDR3 sequence: CASSPTSGGDSDTQYF. CDR3 DNA sequence: TGTGCCAGCAGCCCGACTAGCGGGGGGGACTCAGATACGCAGTATTTT.

This chain joins TRBV27 and TRBJ1-5; no clear D gene. V lost 1 base and J 5 bases, leaving 12 bases between the germline ends. The V gene's germline CDR1 is MNHEY and CDR2 SMNVEV (reference sequence). The CDR3 consists of 15 residues. The CDR3 region is CASSLLGGWDQPQHF. In DNA form, the CDR3 reads TGTGCCAGCAGTTTATTGGGAGGGTGGGATCAGCCCCAGCATTTT.

This chain connects TRBV19 to TRBJ2-3, with 8 positions matching TRBD1. Per germline, CDR1 LNHDA and CDR2 SQIVND (reference sequence). The J segment lost 0 bases and the V segment lost 5 bases, leaving 7 bases of the junction unmatched. This CDR3 region has 16 residues. Written as DNA, the CDR3 is TGTGCCAGTAGTGTTGGGACAGGAGGAAGCACAGATACGCAGTATTTT. Translating it yields CASSVGTGGSTDTQYF.

The chain is built from TRBV7-9 and TRBJ1-2, with 8 bases that match TRBD1. J was trimmed by 1 base and V by 4 bases; bases with no gene match: 5. The germline gives CDR1 SEHNR, CDR2 FQNEAQ (reference sequence). The CDR3 is made up of 15 amino acids. The CDR3 is CASSSGDRLNYGYTF. In DNA form, the CDR3 reads TGTGCCAGCAGCTCCGGGGACAGGCTTAACTATGGCTACACCTTC.

The chain joins TRBV7-3 to TRBJ2-1, with 8 positions matching TRBD2. Germline CDR1 and CDR2: SGHTA and FQGTGA. This CDR3 is 15 amino acids long. The trim removed 5 bases at V and 6 bases at J, leaving 9 bases unmatched. CDR3 loop: CASSPERGPSNEQFF. CDR3 DNA sequence: TGTGCCAGCAGCCCCGAGCGGGGGCCCAGCAATGAGCAGTTCTTC.

J is TRBJ1-5 and V is TRBV27, with TRBD1 identical over 9 bases. The CDR3 is 19 amino acids. The germline CDR1 and CDR2 sequences are MNHEY and SMNVEV (reference sequence). V was pared by 5 bases and J by 0 bases, with 14 bases of the junction left unmatched. In DNA form, the CDR3 reads TGTGCCAGCAGTCCCGCCCCCGGGACAGGGTATTATAGCAATCAGCCCCAGCATTTT. Encoded protein: CASSPAPGTGYYSNQPQHF.

This chain joins TRBV27 and TRBJ2-1; D uncertain. V lost 5 bases to trimming and J lost 2 bases, with 7 bases between them. The CDR3 contains 13 residues. Germline-derived CDR1 and CDR2 are MNHEY and SMNVEV (reference sequence). The CDR3: CASSHKPYNEQFF. The DNA of the CDR3 is TGTGCCAGCAGTCATAAGCCCTACAATGAGCAGTTCTTC.

The chain recombines TRBV5-8 with TRBJ1-5; no clear D gene. The CDR3 is 16 amino acids. Trimming left V 0 bases short and J 0 bases short, with 10 bases between. From germline, CDR1 is SGHTS and CDR2 YDEGEE. CDR3 sequence reads: CASSLGADFSNQPQHF. Here the CDR3 DNA reads TGTGCCAGCAGCTTGGGGGCGGACTTTAGCAATCAGCCCCAGCATTTT.